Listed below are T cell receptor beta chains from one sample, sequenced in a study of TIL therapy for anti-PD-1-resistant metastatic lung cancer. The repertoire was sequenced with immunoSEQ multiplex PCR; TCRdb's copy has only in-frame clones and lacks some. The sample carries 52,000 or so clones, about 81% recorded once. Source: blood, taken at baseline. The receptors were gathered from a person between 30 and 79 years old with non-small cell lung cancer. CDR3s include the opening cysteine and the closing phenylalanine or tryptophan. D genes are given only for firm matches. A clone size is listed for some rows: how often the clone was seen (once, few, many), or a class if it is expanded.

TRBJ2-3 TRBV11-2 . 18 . TGTGCCAGCAGCCCCCGACTTACACAGGGTTGGGGCACAGATACGCAGTATTTT CASSPRLTQGWGTDTQYF
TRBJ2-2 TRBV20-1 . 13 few TGCAGTGCTAGTGGGACGAACACCGGGGAGCTGTTTTTT CSASGTNTGELFF
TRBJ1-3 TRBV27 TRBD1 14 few TGTGCCAGCAGTTCGACAGGGGTTGGAAACACCATATATTTT CASSSTGVGNTIYF
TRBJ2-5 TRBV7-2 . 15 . TGTGCCAGCAGTCCCTCCGGGCAGAGTGAAGAGACCCAGTACTTC CASSPSGQSEETQYF
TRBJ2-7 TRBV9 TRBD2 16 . TGTGCCAGCAGCCCCCACCTTAGCGGGGGGGCTGGCGAGCAGTACTTC CASSPHLSGGAGEQYF
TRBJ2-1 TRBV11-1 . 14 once TGTGCCAGCAGCTTGGTTGAGGGATCCAATGAGCAGTTCTTC CASSLVEGSNEQFF
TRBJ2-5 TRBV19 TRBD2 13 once TGTGCCAGTAGTATCAGCGGGGAAGAGACCCAGTACTTC CASSISGEETQYF
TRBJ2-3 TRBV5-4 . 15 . TGTGCCAGCAGCTTGGTCGGGGGGCGGACAGATACGCAGTATTTT CASSLVGGRTDTQYF
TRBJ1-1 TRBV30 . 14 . TGTGCCTGGAGTACGGGACGGATGAACACTGAAGCTTTCTTT CAWSTGRMNTEAFF
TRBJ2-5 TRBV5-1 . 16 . TGCGCCAGCAGCTTCGGATCCCAAGTCGTTGGGGAGACCCAGTACTTC CASSFGSQVVGETQYF
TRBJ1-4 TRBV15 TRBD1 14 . TGTGCCACCAGCAGAGACAGGGGGCGAGAAAAACTGTTTTTT CATSRDRGREKLFF
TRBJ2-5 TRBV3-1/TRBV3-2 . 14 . TGTGCCAGCAGCCCAGGGGTGTACCAAGAGACCCAGTACTTC CASSPGVYQETQYF
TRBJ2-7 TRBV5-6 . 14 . TGTGCCAGCAGCAGCTTCTTCGCAAGCTACGAGCAGTACTTC CASSSFFASYEQYF
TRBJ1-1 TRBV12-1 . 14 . TGTGCCAGCAGCGCCAGGGCCTCAAACACTGAAGCTTTCTTT CASSARASNTEAFF
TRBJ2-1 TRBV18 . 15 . TGTGCCAGCTCACCCTTCGACAGGCGGGTGAGTGAGCAGTTCTTC CASSPFDRRVSEQFF
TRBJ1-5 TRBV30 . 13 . TGTGCCTGGTCCGGCGGGAGCAATCAGCCCCAGCATTTT CAWSGGSNQPQHF
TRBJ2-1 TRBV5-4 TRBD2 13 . TGTGCCAGCAGCGTCTCGACTAGCGAGGAACGGTTCTTC CASSVSTSEERFF
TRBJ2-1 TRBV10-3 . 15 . TGTGCCATCAGCCCTAAAAAGCTGTCGTACAATGAGCAGTTCTTC CAISPKKLSYNEQFF
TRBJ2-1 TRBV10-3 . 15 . TGTGCCATCAGTGAGTCGGACAACCGAGTGAATGAGCAGTTCTTC CAISESDNRVNEQFF
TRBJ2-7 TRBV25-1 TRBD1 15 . TGTGCCAGCAGTTCCGGGACAGGGGGGACCTACGAGCAGTACTTC CASSSGTGGTYEQYF
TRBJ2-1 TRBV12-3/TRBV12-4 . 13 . TGTGCCAGCAGTTTAGGGAGCCACAATGAGCAGTTCTTC CASSLGSHNEQFF
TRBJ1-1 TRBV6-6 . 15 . TGTGCCAGCAGTTACTCGGGCAGGGAGAACACTGAAGCTTTCTTT CASSYSGRENTEAFF
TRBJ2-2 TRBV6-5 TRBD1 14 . TGTGCCAGCAGCAGGGGGCAGAACACCGGGGAGCTGTTTTTT CASSRGQNTGELFF
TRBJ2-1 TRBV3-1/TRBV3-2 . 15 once TGTGCCAGCAGCCAAGAACTAGGCTCCTACAATGAGCAGTTCTTC CASSQELGSYNEQFF
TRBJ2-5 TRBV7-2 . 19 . TGTGCCAGCAGCTTAGCAGGGGGCGGGAGAGGTTCCGGCCAAGAGACCCAGTACTTC CASSLAGGGRGSGQETQYF
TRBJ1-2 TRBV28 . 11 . TGTGCCAGCAGTTTTTGGGGTGGCTACACCTTC CASSFWGGYTF
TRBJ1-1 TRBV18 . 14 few TGTGCCAGCTCACCAGAGGGTATGAACACTGAAGCTTTCTTT CASSPEGMNTEAFF
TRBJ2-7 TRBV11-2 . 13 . TGTGCCAGCAGCTTAGATAGAGCCTACGAGCAGTACTTC CASSLDRAYEQYF
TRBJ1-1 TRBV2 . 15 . TGTGCCAGCAGCACACGGCAGGGATCGAACACTGAAGCTTTCTTT CASSTRQGSNTEAFF
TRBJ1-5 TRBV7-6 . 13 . TGTGCCAGCAGCTTAGAATCGACACAGCCCCAGCATTTT CASSLESTQPQHF
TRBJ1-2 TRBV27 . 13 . TGTGCCAGCAGTTTCGACAAGGTGCGCGGCTACACCTTC CASSFDKVRGYTF
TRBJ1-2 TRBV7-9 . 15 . TGTGCCAGCAGCCGAAGTTGGATATCTAACTATGGCTACACCTTC CASSRSWISNYGYTF
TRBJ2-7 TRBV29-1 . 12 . TGCAGCGTTGATGGACAGAACTACGAGCAGTACTTC CSVDGQNYEQYF
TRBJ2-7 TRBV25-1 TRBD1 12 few TGTGCCGCCAGGGGGCGAAGAAACGAGCAGTACTTC CAARGRRNEQYF
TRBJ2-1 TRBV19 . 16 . TGTGCCAGTAGTATTGCACGCTGGAGCTCCTACAATGAGCAGTTCTTC CASSIARWSSYNEQFF
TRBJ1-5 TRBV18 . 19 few TGTGCCAGCTCACCACCCTCTTTGACGGGGTTGGGAGGCAATCAGCCCCAGCATTTT CASSPPSLTGLGGNQPQHF
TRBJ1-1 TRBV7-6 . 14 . TGTGCCAGCAGCTTAGAGACGGATAACACTGAAGCTTTCTTT CASSLETDNTEAFF
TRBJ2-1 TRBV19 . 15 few TGTGCCAGTAGTATTTTAGGGAACTCCTACAATGAGCAGTTCTTC CASSILGNSYNEQFF
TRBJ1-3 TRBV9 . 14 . TGTGCCAGCAGCGCGCGAACAGGGATCAACACCATATATTTT CASSARTGINTIYF
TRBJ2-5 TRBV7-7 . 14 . TGTGCTAGCAGCGTCCTAGAGTACGGAGAGACCCAGTACTTC CASSVLEYGETQYF
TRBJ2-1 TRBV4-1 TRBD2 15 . TGCGCCAGCAGCCTTCTAGCGGGAGTTAGCAATGAGCAGTTCTTC CASSLLAGVSNEQFF